A single sample gave rise to the 24 T cell receptor beta chains below, sequenced in a study of graft-versus-host responses after intestinal transplantation. The data were produced by immunoSEQ multiplex PCR, yet TCRdb's version contains in-frame clones alone and is incomplete. The data show under 80,000 clones, about 90% seen once. This specimen consisted of PBMCs, obtained 98 days after intestinal transplantation. The receptors were sampled from a human patient who received an intestinal transplant, so some T cells may come from the graft donor.

The CDR3 DNA reads TGTGCCAGCAGCCCAACTAGTGAAGCAGATACGCAGTATTTT. Its translation is CASSPTSEADTQYF. The chain has TRBV13 and TRBJ2-3, with D maybe TRBD2 (5 bases). The CDR3 totals 14 residues. Germline V gene lookup returns CDR1 PRHDT and CDR2 FYEKMQ (reference sequence). With 5 bases removed from V and 4 bases from J, the gap between germline ends came to 13 bases. The full variable domain, rest sourced from reference TRBV13 and TRBJ2-3, is AAGVIQSPRHLIKEKRETATLKCYPIPRHDTVYWYQQGPGQDPQFLISFYEKMQSDKGSIPDRFSAQQFSDYHSELNMSSLELGDSALYFCASSPTSEADTQYFGPGTRLTVL.

The V call is TRBV28, the J call TRBJ1-4; unclear D gene. The ends were cut back, 8 bases at V and 0 bases at J, with 7 bases in the middle. Germline CDR1 and CDR2: MDHEN and SYDVKM. The CDR3 is 13 residues long. In nucleotides, the CDR3 is TGTGCCAGCGTCGGGGCAACTAATGAAAAACTGTTTTTT. Residues: CASVGATNEKLFF.

This clone was seen only once. The gene calls are TRBV9 and TRBJ2-3; 14 bases agree with TRBD2. Germline V gene lookup returns CDR1 SGDLS and CDR2 YYNGEE. V gave up 3 bases and J gave up 4 bases; unmatched junction bases: 13. The CDR3 covers 19 residues. The CDR3 spells CASSGHPGLAGVGSDTQYF. In DNA form, the CDR3 reads TGTGCCAGCAGCGGACACCCGGGACTAGCGGGAGTGGGATCAGATACGCAGTATTTT.

The chain recombines TRBV21-1 with TRBJ2-3; TRBD2, the table's D call, was not compared with the DNA. TRBV21-1 is flagged as a pseudogene. This CDR3 comprises 13 residues. The CDR3 protein is CASSRDCTDTQYF. CDR3 DNA: TGTGCCAGCAGCAGGGACTGCACAGATACGCAGTATTTT.

Comment on this clone: Additional DNA sequences in this sample encode the identical CDR3. The chain has TRBV9 and TRBJ2-4, with 9 bases lining up with TRBD1. V was clipped by 3 bases and J by 6 bases; unmatched bases: 7. The CDR3 runs to 15 residues. The germline V gene has CDR1 SGDLS and CDR2 YYNGEE. The CDR3 here is CASSATSGQGNIQYF. In DNA, the CDR3 is TGTGCCAGCAGCGCCACTTCGGGACAGGGAAACATTCAGTACTTC.

The gene calls are TRBV2 and TRBJ1-1; D gene ambiguous. Trimming left V 7 bases short and J 2 bases short, with 11 bases between. CDR3 length: 13 amino acids. Germline CDR1 is SNHLY and CDR2 is FYNNEI. DNA of the CDR3: TGTGCCAGCATAATGGCAGACAACACTGAAGCTTTCTTT. Translation: CASIMADNTEAFF.

The CDR3 nucleotides are TGTGCCAGCAGTCCGGACAGTGCTAGCCTAACGCAGTATTTT. It specifies CASSPDSASLTQYF. V usage is TRBV6-5 and J usage is TRBJ2-3; D possibly corresponds to TRBD1 (6 bases). Germline CDR1 reads MNHEY; CDR2 reads SVGAGI. Trimming left V 5 bases short and J 9 bases short, with 18 bases between. The CDR3 totals 14 residues.

The V gene is TRBV6-5, the J gene TRBJ2-3, with TRBD1 matching over 9 bases. The germline CDR1 and CDR2 sequences are MNHEY and SVGAGI. The CDR3 is 15 residues long. The V segment lost 7 bases and the J segment 0 bases; nucleotides outside the gene matches: 5. The CDR3: CASTRTGGSTDTQYF. CDR3 coding DNA: TGTGCCAGCACCAGAACAGGGGGCAGCACAGATACGCAGTATTTT.

The chain couples TRBV18 to TRBJ1-1; 7 bases map to TRBD1. V shed 3 bases and J 4 bases; nucleotides not matched to a gene: 8. This CDR3 contains 15 residues. Germline V CDR1 and CDR2: KGHSH, LQKENI. The CDR3 loop is CASSPLGGAGTEAFF. CDR3 nucleotides: TGTGCCAGCTCACCGTTAGGGGGCGCGGGCACTGAAGCTTTCTTT.

This rearrangement joins TRBV5-4 to TRBJ1-2, with 9 bases identical to TRBD1. The ends lost 0 bases at V and 6 bases at J; junction bases unmatched: 9. The germline CDR1 and CDR2 sequences are SGHNT and YYREEE (reference sequence). The CDR3 has 16 amino acids. Here the CDR3 DNA reads TGTGCCAGCAGCTTGGGGCAACAGGGGGCGTGGAATGGCTACACCTTC. This sequence encodes CASSLGQQGAWNGYTF.

The genes are TRBV4-1 and TRBJ2-7, with D uncertain. CDR1 is MGHRA and CDR2 is YSYEKL in the germline V gene. V shed 4 bases and J shed 2 bases, with 21 bases lying between them. CDR3 length equals 17 residues. The CDR3 DNA is TGCGCCAGCAGCCCAATTCCCGTACAGAGGACCACCTACGAGCAGTACTTC. Its protein product is CASSPIPVQRTTYEQYF.

The rearrangement links TRBV4-1 to TRBJ2-3; 10 bases are shared with TRBD2. Losses at the gene ends were 0 bases for V and 8 bases for J; bases not matched to a gene: 11. Per germline, CDR1 MGHRA and CDR2 YSYEKL. This CDR3 has 17 residues. This CDR3 reads CASSQERLAGEVSTQYF. CDR3 sequence (DNA): TGCGCCAGCAGCCAAGAAAGGCTAGCGGGAGAAGTAAGTACGCAGTATTTT.

V and J are TRBV2 and TRBJ1-5; 8 bases match TRBD1. This CDR3 contains 14 residues. Unmatched junction bases numbered 10, after V lost 11 bases and J lost 4 bases. Germline V gene sequence: CDR1 SNHLY, CDR2 FYNNEI. The CDR3 region is CAGGTGSGNQPQHF. In DNA, the CDR3 is TGTGCCGGGGGGACAGGTAGTGGGAATCAGCCCCAGCATTTT.

This clone has a single count. The chain links TRBV6-6 to TRBJ2-7, with D maybe TRBD1 (5 bases). The germline V gene encodes CDR1 MNHNY and CDR2 SVGAGI (reference sequence). This CDR3 has 14 residues. V lost 2 bases and J 3 bases, leaving 11 bases between the germline ends. CDR3 region: CASSYEQGYYEQYF. The CDR3 DNA reads TGTGCCAGCAGTTACGAGCAGGGATACTACGAGCAGTACTTC.

This chain connects TRBV5-5 to TRBJ2-5; 13 bases line up with TRBD2. After removal of 1 base from V and 4 bases from J, the junction contained 10 bases not matched to a gene. CDR3 length: 18 amino acids. The V gene's germline CDR1 is SGHKS and CDR2 YYEKEE (reference sequence). The CDR3 region has the DNA TGTGCCAGCAGCTTGCACAAACTAGCGGGGGGGCCGGGAGAGACCCAGTACTTC. Protein product: CASSLHKLAGGPGETQYF.

This chain joins TRBV27 and TRBJ1-1, with TRBD1 identical over 8 bases. Germline CDR1 and CDR2: MNHEY and SMNVEV (reference sequence). The CDR3 runs 14 residues. J was trimmed by 7 bases and V by 0 bases; bases with no gene match: 4. Written as DNA, the CDR3 is TGTGCCAGCAGTTTATCGCCAGGGGGCGTTGAAGCTTTCTTT. Translated: CASSLSPGGVEAFF.

The chain recombines TRBV19 with TRBJ1-2; 7 bases are shared with TRBD1. This CDR3 is built from 13 residues. The junction had 6 bases not matched to a gene; V was cut back by 4 bases and J by 7 bases. Germline V gene sequence: CDR1 LNHDA, CDR2 SQIVND (reference sequence). This chain's CDR3 is CASSSRDSGGYTF. CDR3 nucleotides: TGTGCCAGTAGTAGCCGGGACAGTGGTGGCTACACCTTC.

This clone was detected only a few times. This sequence joins TRBV6-5 and TRBJ2-7; the match to TRBD1 covers 7 bases. J was trimmed by 0 bases and V by 8 bases; bases with no gene match: 4. The CDR3 runs to 13 residues. The germline gives CDR1 MNHEY, CDR2 SVGAGI. The CDR3 reads CASRRDSSYEQYF. Here the CDR3 DNA reads TGTGCCAGCCGCCGGGACAGCTCCTACGAGCAGTACTTC.

The chain links TRBV4-1 to TRBJ1-5; D is undetermined. The V and J ends lost 0 bases and 2 bases respectively, with 2 bases between them. Germline CDR1 and CDR2: MGHRA and YSYEKL. The CDR3 consists of 13 residues. The CDR3 region is CASSQDGNQPQHF. The CDR3 DNA sequence: TGCGCCAGCAGCCAAGACGGCAATCAGCCCCAGCATTTT.

The chain couples TRBV10-2 to TRBJ1-5, with D perhaps matching TRBD1 (6 bases). CDR3 length equals 14 residues. Trimming left V 8 bases short and J 3 bases short, with 14 bases between. In germline, CDR1 is WSHSY, CDR2 SAAADI. DNA of the CDR3: TGCGCCAGCGCCCGGGCAGGGGACAATCAGCCCCAGCATTTT. Amino acid sequence: CASARAGDNQPQHF.

This chain uses TRBV21-1 with TRBJ1-1. TRBV21-1 is a documented pseudogene. The CDR3 is 17 residues long. The CDR3 reads CASSKGGGGQMNTEAFF. The CDR3 region has the DNA TGTGCCAGCAGCAAAGGCGGAGGAGGGCAGATGAACACTGAAGCTTTCTTT.

V is TRBV29-1 and J is TRBJ2-3, with a possible D match to TRBD2 (5 bases). This CDR3 region has 11 residues. Germline assignment: CDR1 SQVTM and CDR2 ANQGSEA. The CDR3 DNA reads as TGCTTGGTCGGGATCACAGATACGCAGTATTTT. This encodes CLVGITDTQYF.

The V gene is TRBV30, the J gene TRBJ2-7, with TRBD1 matching 7 bases. The CDR3 totals 13 residues. The junction had 4 bases not matched to a gene; V was cut back by 0 bases and J by 5 bases. From germline, CDR1 is GTSNPN and CDR2 SVGIG (reference sequence). This chain's CDR3 is CAWSVGQGDEQYF. The CDR3 bases are TGTGCCTGGAGTGTAGGGCAGGGGGACGAGCAGTACTTC.

This clone showed up just a few times. V gene TRBV2 combines with J gene TRBJ2-7, with 11 positions matching TRBD2. Trimming at V came to 10 bases and at J to 13 bases, leaving 12 bases not matched to a gene. CDR1 is SNHLY, CDR2 FYNNEI, per germline. This CDR3 spans 12 amino acids. CDR3 sequence reads: CAIPHVAGGVYF. The CDR3 DNA follows: TGTGCCATCCCGCATGTAGCGGGAGGGGTATACTTC.